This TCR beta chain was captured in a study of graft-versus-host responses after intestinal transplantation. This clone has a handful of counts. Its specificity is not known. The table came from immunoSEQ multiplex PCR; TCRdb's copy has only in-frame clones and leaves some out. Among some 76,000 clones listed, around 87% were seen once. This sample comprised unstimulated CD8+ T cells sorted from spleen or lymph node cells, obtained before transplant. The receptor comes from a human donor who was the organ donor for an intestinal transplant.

CDR3 amino acids: CASSQHLGNEKLFF. As DNA, the CDR3 is TGCGCCAGCAGCCAACATCTAGGAAATGAAAAACTGTTTTTT. The V and J genes are TRBV4-1 and TRBJ1-4; D gene unclear. CDR1 and CDR2 (germline): MGHRA, YSYEKL. V was cut by 2 bases and J by 5 bases, with 9 bases left in between. This CDR3 has 14 amino acids.